The clone carrying this T cell receptor beta chain has a count of ten or more. In TCRdb, the reads were re-called with MiXCR into one record per CDR3 protein. The table includes 200,000 to 300,000 distinct CDR3 sequences, under 35% detected once. This entry comes from a study of kidney transplant recipient with SARS-CoV-2 infection. With 9 bases removed from V and 1 base from J, the gap between germline ends came to 15 bases. From germline, CDR1 is SNHLY and CDR2 FYNNEI. CDR3 length: 14 amino acids. The rearrangement uses TRBV2 and TRBJ1-2; D is unclear. This sample comprised a blood sample, obtained at baseline and on day 111 from a kidney transplant recipient. The receptor comes from a young adult male patient who had COVID-19 and was a kidney transplant recipient. Part of the T cell pool may stem from the graft donor. This chain's CDR3 is CASSVDQDNYGYTF. The CDR3 DNA sequence: TGTGCCAGTTCAGTTGACCAGGATAACTATGGCTACACCTTC.